This is a list of T cell receptor beta chains from one sample in a study of CD8 T cells in ankylosing spondylitis. MiXCR, run by TCRdb on the 5' RACE reads, gives a single entry per CDR3 protein. Of around 480,000 distinct CDR3 sequences in the sample, approximately 17% were seen once. Source material: blood, either unsorted or a sorted T cell fraction (not recorded which). The receptors were gathered from a male donor with ankylosing spondylitis. CDR3s include the opening cysteine and the closing phenylalanine or tryptophan. Fields, in order: D gene, clone size, J gene, V gene, CDR3 length, CDR3 DNA, CDR3 protein. The D gene is left open where the match is weak. Rows give clone size only sometimes, using once, few, many, or a class for an expanded clone.

.,.,TRBJ2-7,TRBV3-1,15,TGTGCCAGCAGCCAAGAATCTGGGCGGCTCTACGAGCAGTACTTC,CASSQESGRLYEQYF
.,few,TRBJ2-4,TRBV7-8,16,TGTGCCAGCAGCTTAGTGGCAGGGGAAGCCAAAAACATTCAGTACTTC,CASSLVAGEAKNIQYF
.,.,TRBJ2-2,TRBV20-1,16,TGCAGTGCCACGCCCCTGGGGGGACCGAAGGCCGGGGAGCTGTTTTTT,CSATPLGGPKAGELFF
.,once,TRBJ1-6,TRBV27,14,TGTGCCAGCAGTTTGACAAGGGGCCGGGGTCCCCTCCACTTT,CASSLTRGRGPLHF
.,few,TRBJ1-1,TRBV12-3/TRBV12-4,16,TGTGCCAGCAGGATTAAAGGGACACCCGCTAACACTGAAGCTTTCTTT,CASRIKGTPANTEAFF
TRBD2,many,TRBJ2-3,TRBV24-1,17,TGTGCCACCAGTGATCGCCTAGCGGGAGATACACTAGATACGCAGTATTTT,CATSDRLAGDTLDTQYF
TRBD1,.,TRBJ1-1,TRBV3-1,14,TGTGCCAGCAGCCGACGACAGGGTCACACTGAAGCTTTCTTT,CASSRRQGHTEAFF
TRBD1,.,TRBJ1-2,TRBV20-1,14,TGCAGTGCTAGTGGGGACAGGTTGTTTTCCGGCTACACCTTC,CSASGDRLFSGYTF
TRBD2,.,TRBJ2-7,TRBV20-1,13,TGCAGTGCGCGACTAGCGTCCCCAAACGAGCAGTACTTC,CSARLASPNEQYF
.,few,TRBJ2-3,TRBV5-1,14,TGCGCCAGCAGCTCCTATAGACAAGCAGATACGCAGTATTTT,CASSSYRQADTQYF
.,.,TRBJ2-1,TRBV7-9,8,TGTGCCAGCAGGGTGGAGTTCTTC,CASRVEFF
TRBD1,many,TRBJ2-5,TRBV5-1,17,TGCGCCAGCAGCTTGGCACAGGGGGCGTCAACCCAAGAGACCCAGTACTTC,CASSLAQGASTQETQYF
.,few,TRBJ2-6,TRBV12-3/TRBV12-4,15,TGTGCCAGCACCCAGTCCCAATCAGGGGCCAACGTCCTGACTTTC,CASTQSQSGANVLTF
TRBD2,.,TRBJ2-3,TRBV10-3,15,TGTGCCACCCGACTAGCAGCGGGGGGCGTGGATACGCAGTATTTT,CATRLAAGGVDTQYF
.,few,TRBJ1-2,TRBV7-9,14,TGTGCCAGCAGCTTAGTAGCGCTGGAGGACGGCTACACCTTC,CASSLVALEDGYTF
TRBD2,.,TRBJ2-5,TRBV7-2,15,TGTGCCAGCAGCGTTAGCGGGAGAGGTGAAGAGACCCAGTACTTC,CASSVSGRGEETQYF
.,.,TRBJ2-1,TRBV7-2,16,TGTGCCAGCAGACCCCCGGGACACCCCTCCTACAATGAGCAGTTCTTC,CASRPPGHPSYNEQFF
TRBD1,.,TRBJ1-1,TRBV2,16,TGTGCCAGCAGCCGACAGGGCGGGGCGCGGAACACTGAAGCTTTCTTT,CASSRQGGARNTEAFF
.,once,TRBJ2-1,TRBV5-1,15,TGCGCCAGCAGCTTGAGGCGGGATGTTCCCAATGAGCAGTTCTTC,CASSLRRDVPNEQFF
TRBD2,many,TRBJ2-5,TRBV12-3/TRBV12-4,17,TGTGCCAGCAGTCCTCGGACTAGCGGGAGATTCTTGGAGACCCAGTACTTC,CASSPRTSGRFLETQYF
TRBD1,many,TRBJ1-2,TRBV29-1,13,TGCAGCGTCGCACGACAGGGAAACTATGGCTACACCTTC,CSVARQGNYGYTF
.,few,TRBJ1-1,TRBV7-6,17,TGTGCCAGCAGTCCGTCCCAGGGGATTTCTATGAACACTGAAGCTTTCTTT,CASSPSQGISMNTEAFF
.,.,TRBJ2-7,TRBV20-1,12,TGCAGTGCTAGCGGCGCTAACTACGAGCAGTACTTC,CSASGANYEQYF
TRBD2,few,TRBJ2-2,TRBV5-1,14,TGCGCCAGCAGCCCACAACTAGCGTCGGGGGAGCTGTTTTTT,CASSPQLASGELFF
TRBD1,few,TRBJ1-2,TRBV20-1,13,TGCAGTGCCGGCAGGGGGTTCGACTATGGCTACACCTTC,CSAGRGFDYGYTF
TRBD1,few,TRBJ2-3,TRBV11-2,15,TGTGCCAGCACCGACAGGGGGACTAGCACAGATACGCAGTATTTT,CASTDRGTSTDTQYF
.,.,TRBJ2-3,TRBV6-2/TRBV6-3,14,TGTGCCAGCAGTTACCCGCTCTCCACAGATACGCAGTATTTT,CASSYPLSTDTQYF
.,many,TRBJ2-1,TRBV29-1,14,TGCAGCGTCTTCCGGGACTGGTCCTACAATGAGCAGTTCTTC,CSVFRDWSYNEQFF
.,.,TRBJ1-5,TRBV28,13,TGTGCCAGCAGTAGGGGGTCCTGGCAGCCCCAGCATTTT,CASSRGSWQPQHF
.,.,TRBJ2-1,TRBV15,16,TGTGCCACCAGCAGAATGGGAGTACTTGGACATCATGAGCAGTTCTTC,CATSRMGVLGHHEQFF
.,.,TRBJ2-6,TRBV20-1,14,TGCAGTGCTAAGACAGCCTCTGGGGCCAACGTCCTGACTTTC,CSAKTASGANVLTF
TRBD1,many,TRBJ2-6,TRBV12-3/TRBV12-4,16,TGTGCCAGCAGTTTGACAGGGGGGTCTGGGGCCAACGTCCTGACTTTC,CASSLTGGSGANVLTF
.,.,TRBJ2-1,TRBV2,16,TGTGCCAGCAGTGAAGCGGGGCTAGCCACCTACAATGAGCAGTTCTTC,CASSEAGLATYNEQFF
.,once,TRBJ2-5,TRBV5-4,15,TGTGCCAGCAGCGGGGGCGGTGGCGGTCAAGAGACCCAGTACTTC,CASSGGGGGQETQYF